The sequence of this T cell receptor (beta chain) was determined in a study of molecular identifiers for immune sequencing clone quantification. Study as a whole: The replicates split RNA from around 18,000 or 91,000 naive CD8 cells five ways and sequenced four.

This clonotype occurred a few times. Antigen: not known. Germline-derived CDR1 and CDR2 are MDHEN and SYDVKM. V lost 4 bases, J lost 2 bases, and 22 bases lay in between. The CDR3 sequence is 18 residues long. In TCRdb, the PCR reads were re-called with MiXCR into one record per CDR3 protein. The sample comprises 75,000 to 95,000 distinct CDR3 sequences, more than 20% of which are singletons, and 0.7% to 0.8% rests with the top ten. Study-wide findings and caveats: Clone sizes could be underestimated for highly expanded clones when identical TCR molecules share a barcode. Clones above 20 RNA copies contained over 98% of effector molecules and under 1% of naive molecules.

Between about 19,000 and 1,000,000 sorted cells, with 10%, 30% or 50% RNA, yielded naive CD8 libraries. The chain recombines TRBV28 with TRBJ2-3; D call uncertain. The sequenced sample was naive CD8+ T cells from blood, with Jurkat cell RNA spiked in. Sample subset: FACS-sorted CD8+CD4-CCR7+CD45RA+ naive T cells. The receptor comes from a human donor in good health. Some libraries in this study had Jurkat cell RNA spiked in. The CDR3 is CASSSGIVPGTFTDTQYF. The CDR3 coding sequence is TGTGCCAGCAGTTCGGGCATAGTGCCCGGCACTTTCACAGATACGCAGTATTTT. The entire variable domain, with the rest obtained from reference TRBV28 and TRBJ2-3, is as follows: DVKVTQSSRYLVKRTGEKVFLECVQDMDHENMFWYRQDPGLGLRLIYFSYDVKMKEKGDIPEGYSVSREKKERFSLILESASTNQTSMYLCASSSGIVPGTFTDTQYFGPGTRLTVL.